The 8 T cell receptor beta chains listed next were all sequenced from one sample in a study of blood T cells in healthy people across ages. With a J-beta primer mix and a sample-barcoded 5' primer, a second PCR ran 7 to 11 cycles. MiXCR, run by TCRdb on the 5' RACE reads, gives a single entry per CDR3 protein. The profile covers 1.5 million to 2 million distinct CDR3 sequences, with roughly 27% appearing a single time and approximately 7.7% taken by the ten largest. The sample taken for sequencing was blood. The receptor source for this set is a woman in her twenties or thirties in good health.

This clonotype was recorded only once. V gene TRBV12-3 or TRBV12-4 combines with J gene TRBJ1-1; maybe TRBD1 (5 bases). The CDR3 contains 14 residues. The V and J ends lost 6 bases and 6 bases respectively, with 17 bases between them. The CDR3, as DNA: TGTGCCAGCAGCCCCTTGGGGGTGGACGCTGAAGCTTTCTTT. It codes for CASSPLGVDAEAFF.

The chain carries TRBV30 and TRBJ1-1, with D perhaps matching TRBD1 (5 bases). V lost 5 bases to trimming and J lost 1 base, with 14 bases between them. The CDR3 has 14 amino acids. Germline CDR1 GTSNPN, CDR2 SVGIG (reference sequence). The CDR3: CAWVIGGWNTEAFF. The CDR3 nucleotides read TGTGCCTGGGTCATCGGGGGGTGGAACACTGAAGCTTTCTTT.

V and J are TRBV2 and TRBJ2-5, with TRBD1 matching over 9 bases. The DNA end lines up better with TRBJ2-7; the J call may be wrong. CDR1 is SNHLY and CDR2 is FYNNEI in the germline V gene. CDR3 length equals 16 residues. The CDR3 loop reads CASSERLRQGGDEQYF. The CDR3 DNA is TGTGCCAGCAGTGAAAGGTTGAGACAGGGGGGGGACGAGCAGTACTTC.

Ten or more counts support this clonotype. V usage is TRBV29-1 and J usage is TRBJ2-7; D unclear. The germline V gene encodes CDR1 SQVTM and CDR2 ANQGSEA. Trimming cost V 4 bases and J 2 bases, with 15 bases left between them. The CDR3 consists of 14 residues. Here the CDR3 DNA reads TGCAGCGTTGGTTCCCCCGGGTCCACCTACGAGCAGTACTTC. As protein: CSVGSPGSTYEQYF.

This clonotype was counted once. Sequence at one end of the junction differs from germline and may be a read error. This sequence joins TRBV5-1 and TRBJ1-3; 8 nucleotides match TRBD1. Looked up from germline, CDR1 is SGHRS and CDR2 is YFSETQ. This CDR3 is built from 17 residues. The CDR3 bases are TGCGCCGGCAGCTTGGAGGGCAGGGGGCATGCTGGAAACACCATATATTTT. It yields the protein CAGSLEGRGHAGNTIYF.

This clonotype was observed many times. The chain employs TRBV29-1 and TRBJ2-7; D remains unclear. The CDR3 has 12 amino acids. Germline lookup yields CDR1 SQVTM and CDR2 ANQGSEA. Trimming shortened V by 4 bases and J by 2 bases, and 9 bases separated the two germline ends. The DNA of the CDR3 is TGCAGCGTTGCCCGGAACCCCTACGAGCAGTACTTC. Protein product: CSVARNPYEQYF.

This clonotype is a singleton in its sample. The CDR3 loop reads CASSSPNSGPRYGYTF. CDR3 sequence (DNA): TGTGCCAGCAGTTCTCCAAACTCGGGACCGAGATATGGCTACACCTTC. The V and J genes are TRBV28 and TRBJ1-2; D possibly corresponds to TRBD1 (5 bases). This CDR3 is 16 amino acids long. The V and J ends lost 4 bases and 5 bases respectively, with 20 bases between them. Germline V lookup: CDR1 MDHEN, CDR2 SYDVKM.

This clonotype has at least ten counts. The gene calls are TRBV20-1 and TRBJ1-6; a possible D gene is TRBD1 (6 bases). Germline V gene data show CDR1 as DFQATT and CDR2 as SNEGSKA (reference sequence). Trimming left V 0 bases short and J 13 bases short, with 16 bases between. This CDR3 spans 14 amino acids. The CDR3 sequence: CSARDGQGFGPLHF. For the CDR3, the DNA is TGCAGTGCTAGAGATGGTCAGGGGTTTGGGCCCCTCCACTTT.